This record looks at one T cell receptor beta chain sequence and its context. This clone's antigen is unknown. Base qualities were left out, and no much larger clone turns up one base away. Using the deep immunoSEQ assay, multiplex PCR amplified TCR CDR3 regions from genomic DNA. For each cell subset, the extracted genomic DNA was distributed evenly across all wells of several immunoSEQ 96-well plates, and each plate served as one replicate. For sorted subsets, each replicate PCR was loaded with around 220 ng genomic DNA, equivalent to 25,000 to 35,000 T cell genomes. Purified libraries were measured with a Qubit 3.0 fluorometer, size-checked on a Bioanalyzer 2100, and measured again with the KAPA Library Quantification kit. Every immunoSEQ 96-well plate was sequenced on a dedicated single-read 150-cycle Illumina NextSeq 550 flow cell. The study's processing was this. Because only junctional sequences without quality scores were contained in the immunoSEQ output, filtering matching that applied to full-length reads could not be performed. To assign V/J genes and CDR3, sequences were annotated against IMGT germline references using PyIR, a Python wrapper for IgBLAST v1.9. Reads were filtered out if the reads had weak V/J assignments (E-value above 1e-6), no CDR3, stop codons, out-of-frame junctions, or ambiguous translated residues. V3J clonotypes were defined by identical inferred V gene, J gene, and CDR3 amino acid sequence. Percentage overlap between repertoires was calculated by dividing the number of shared unique clonotypes by the size of the smaller repertoire. RTK rarefaction, the Chao1 estimator, and Recon v2.1 estimates of unobserved clonotypes were used to assess repertoire richness. OLGA was used to compute generation probabilities for all TCRbeta clonotypes that the gDNA method yielded from a handful of donors. The immuneACCESS repertoire file appears here via TCRdb, limited to in-frame rearrangements. These files lack a portion of the clones; in checked studies, under half of the deficit traces to unresolved V genes, and the cause of the others is not known. V, J and clone size are those of that table, while D and trimming were read from the DNA. The sample includes hundreds of thousands of clones, with about 74% observed a single time. The top ten clones comprise approximately 1.7% of the sample.

The donors were healthy, HIV-negative adults with no recently reported acute infections or vaccinations. Every donor was a Caucasian adult residing in Nashville, Tennessee, USA. CD4+ T cells were enriched by magnetic negative selection, after which naive cells were positively selected on CD45RA and the negative fraction was taken as the memory subset. Blood was obtained by leukapheresis, after which PBMCs were separated by Ficoll-Histopaque density gradient centrifugation and cryopreserved in liquid nitrogen vapor phase. Analytical flow cytometry was used to check the purity and quantity of each magnetically sorted T cell population. Genomic DNA was isolated from every sorted fraction and measured by UV absorbance on a Nanodrop 2000c. This sample was included in a study of shared clonotypes between healthy human individuals (TCRdb year 2020). Some background on the complete study: The cohort included three men and a couple of women between 18 and 49 years of age. For each donor, three plates each were used for CD4 naive and CD4 memory, two plates were used for CD8 naive, and one plate was used for CD8 memory. To estimate repertoire size and how much clonotype sharing occurs between individuals, the study deeply sequenced the blood TCR repertoires of several healthy adults. Libraries were prepared and TCR repertoires were sequenced by different laboratories using diverse techniques, in order to increase sequencing depth and limit assay-specific biases. Each donor's leukapheresis produced roughly between roughly 0.85 and 10 billion PBMCs. The study at large found these results: Naive subsets generally had larger estimated clonotype richness than memory subsets did. Sharing across several donors was observed for about 5% of naive CD4, 3.5% of naive CD8, 2.3% of memory CD4, and around 0.4% of memory CD8 clonotypes. Rarefaction of sorted-subset datasets indicated incomplete sequencing despite the large sequencing depth. Compared with non-shared clonotypes, the clonotypes found in all four sorted-subset donors had higher generation probabilities. Because the study included a small number of donors, the genetic and exposure-history diversity represented was limited. Pairwise subsampling led to the expectation that sequencing depth would affect the degree of clonotype sharing among donors. Only blood was sampled, and tissue TCR repertoires likely differ from those in blood.

From the cysteine up to the phenylalanine, the CDR3 has a length of 14 residues. The only DNA kept is the CDR3, 42 bases in frame from the first base. Trimming removed 3 bases from V and 0 bases from J, leaving 7 bases between the germline ends. The germline V gene yields SGDLS for CDR1 and YYNGEE for CDR2. The source is a woman in her 30s in good health. The V and J genes are TRBV9 and TRBJ2-4; the D gene cannot be named for sure. The source material was memory CD4+ T cells sorted from blood. This sample's cell subset or site label indicates: CD45RA-negative fraction. In nucleotides, the sequence is TGTGCCAGCAGCGCTAGACTAGCCAAAAACATTCAGTACTTC. This is translated as CASSARLAKNIQYF.